This entry concerns a single T cell receptor beta chain. Its antigen is not identified. The sampling schedule covered blood at baseline, cycle 4 day 1, and cycle 7 day 1. The CDR3 has 10 amino acids. Germline assignment: CDR1 GTSNPN and CDR2 SVGIG (reference sequence). This specimen comes from a study of OX40 agonist ivuxolimab in advanced cancers. Study-wide background: Participants could have had prior anti-PD-1, anti-PD-L1 or anti-CTLA-4 therapy, and around 40% had some.

General observations from the study: Average numbers of expanded clones were greater in CD8+ T cells than in CD4+. At 0.1 to 3.0 mg/kg and by week 6, clonal expansion occurred in CD4+ and CD8+ blood T cells.

Libraries were prepared by immunoSEQ multiplex PCR; TCRdb keeps only in-frame clonotypes and omits some of them. Among 85,000 to 120,000 clones listed, 90% were seen once. The TCR was taken from an adult with an advanced solid tumor such as melanoma, head and neck, liver or kidney cancer. This chain links TRBV30 with TRBJ1-2; the D gene is possibly TRBD1 (5 bases). The sequenced sample was CD4+ or CD8+ T cells sorted from blood, obtained in a trial of the OX40 agonist ivuxolimab. The CDR3 here is CASGVRGYTF. CDR3 DNA: TGTGCGTCGGGGGTGAGAGGCTACACCTTC.